The 13 T cell receptor beta chains in this list originate from one sample, sequenced in a study of blood T cell repertoires in COVID-19. Clones were sequenced by immunoSEQ multiplex PCR, and TCRdb holds only the in-frame ones, with some missing. The sample shows 200,000 to 300,000 clones, around 90% of them seen only once. The sequencing sample was made of peripheral blood. The receptors stem from a young man with COVID-19, enrolled during active disease.

The chain is built from TRBV3-1 (or the pseudogene TRBV3-2) and TRBJ2-7; D is possibly TRBD1 (6 bases). Germline V gives CDR1 LGHDT, CDR2 YNNKEL (reference sequence). The length of the CDR3 is 17 residues. V lost 2 bases and J 6 bases, leaving 23 bases between the germline ends. The CDR3 region is CASSQPIGVGGSLEQYF. DNA of the CDR3: TGTGCCAGCAGCCAACCGATAGGGGTAGGGGGATCCCTCGAGCAGTACTTC.

The J gene is TRBJ1-2, the V gene TRBV4-1; TRBD1 matches at 7 bases. The CDR3 runs 17 residues. From germline, CDR1 is MGHRA and CDR2 YSYEKL. The trim removed 6 bases at V and 6 bases at J, leaving 19 bases unmatched. The CDR3 protein is CASSQPTKPRGRDGYTF. The CDR3 DNA reads TGCGCCAGCAGTCAACCCACCAAGCCGAGGGGGCGGGATGGCTACACCTTC.

The chain recombines TRBV6-1 with TRBJ2-1, with 7 bases fitting TRBD1. The length of the CDR3 is 16 residues. CDR1 is MNHNS, CDR2 SASEGT, per germline. Trimming took 1 base from V and 3 from J; bases not matched to a gene: 6. The chain's CDR3 is CASSEVRGQRYNEQFF. The DNA of the CDR3 is TGTGCCAGCAGTGAAGTAAGGGGACAGCGCTACAATGAGCAGTTCTTC.

The rearrangement links TRBV9 to TRBJ2-2; D gene uncertain. Looked up from germline, CDR1 is SGDLS and CDR2 is YYNGEE. Trimming shortened V by 6 bases and J by 3 bases, and 12 bases separated the two germline ends. The length of the CDR3 is 14 residues. The CDR3 region is CASNSQLHTGELFF. As DNA, the CDR3 is TGTGCCAGCAACTCCCAACTACACACCGGGGAGCTGTTTTTT.

This clone occurred once. The chain employs TRBV12-5 and TRBJ1-2; 7 positions match TRBD1. The CDR3 is made up of 15 amino acids. J was trimmed by 3 bases and V by 0 bases; bases with no gene match: 4. Germline assignment: CDR1 LGHNT and CDR2 FRNRAP. The CDR3 loop is CASGLVPGGHYGYTF. For the CDR3, the DNA is TGTGCTAGTGGTTTGGTACCAGGGGGGCACTATGGCTACACCTTC.

This chain links TRBV27 with TRBJ2-1; D might be TRBD1 (6 bases). Germline CDR1 reads MNHEY; CDR2 reads SMNVEV (reference sequence). Trimming took off 2 bases at V and 4 bases at J, with 9 bases between the two ends. This CDR3 spans 14 amino acids. Here the CDR3 reads CASSLNRDYNEQFF. The CDR3 DNA reads TGTGCCAGCAGTTTAAACAGGGATTACAATGAGCAGTTCTTC.

Only one count was recorded for this clone. The chain couples TRBV3-1 (or the pseudogene TRBV3-2) to TRBJ2-3; D not resolved. Trimming removed 0 bases at V and 0 bases at J, with 7 bases between. CDR1 is LGHDT, CDR2 YNNKEL, per germline (reference sequence). The CDR3 length is 15 residues. CDR3 sequence (DNA): TGTGCCAGCAGCCAAGATTGGCGGAGCACAGATACGCAGTATTTT. This codes for CASSQDWRSTDTQYF.

The chain employs TRBV5-1 and TRBJ2-7, with D tentatively TRBD1 (5 bases). Trimming left V 0 bases short and J 6 bases short, with 13 bases between. The germline V gene encodes CDR1 SGHRS and CDR2 YFSETQ. CDR3 size: 14 residues. The CDR3 DNA follows: TGCGCCAGCAGCTTGGTCCAGGGAACGCTCGAGCAGTACTTC. Translated, it gives CASSLVQGTLEQYF.

The V call is TRBV18, the J call TRBJ1-1; possibly TRBD1 for D (5 bases). CDR3 length: 14 residues. Germline V lookup: CDR1 KGHSH, CDR2 LQKENI. The V end was cut by 2 bases, the J end by 8 bases, with 15 bases between. This CDR3 reads CASSPRGGEEEAFF. In nucleotides, the CDR3 is TGTGCCAGCTCACCAAGAGGAGGGGAAGAGGAAGCTTTCTTT.

V and J are TRBV7-9 and TRBJ1-3; D perhaps matches TRBD1 (6 bases). The CDR3 is 16 amino acids. The germline V and J ends were trimmed by 5 bases and 4 bases, with 18 bases remaining between them. Germline CDR1 is SEHNR and CDR2 is FQNEAQ (reference sequence). CDR3 sequence reads: CASSTQGHHAGNTIYF. The CDR3 DNA is TGTGCCAGCAGCACCCAGGGACATCACGCAGGAAACACCATATATTTT.

The chain employs TRBV7-9 and TRBJ1-3; D remains unclear. The V gene's germline CDR1 is SEHNR and CDR2 FQNEAQ (reference sequence). Trimming shortened V by 5 bases and J by 8 bases, and 16 bases separated the two germline ends. This CDR3 is 14 amino acids long. CDR3 nucleotide sequence: TGTGCCAGCAGCCGGAGTGGAGGGTGGGACACCATATATTTT. Residues: CASSRSGGWDTIYF.

The chain links TRBV30 to TRBJ1-3, with D maybe TRBD1 (5 bases). The CDR3 loop spans 13 amino acids. Germline CDR1 GTSNPN, CDR2 SVGIG (reference sequence). Trimming took off 6 bases at V and 0 bases at J, with 9 bases between the two ends. In DNA, the CDR3 is TGTGCCTGTGCACAGGCCTCTGGAAACACCATATATTTT. It translates to CACAQASGNTIYF.

This rearrangement joins TRBV6-2 or TRBV6-3 to TRBJ2-7; D is unclear. V was shortened by 0 bases and J by 0 bases, with 12 bases between the two germline ends. Germline values: CDR1 MNHEY, CDR2 SVGEGT. The CDR3 loop spans 16 amino acids. CDR3 DNA sequence: TGTGCCAGCAGTTACTCCGGCAGAGGCTACTCCTACGAGCAGTACTTC. This gives the protein CASSYSGRGYSYEQYF.